What follows is one TCR beta chain and its context. Its antigen is currently unknown. This sample was included in a study of cytomegalovirus exposure and HLA in healthy donors. 13 Jbeta primers and 60 Vbeta primers were used for the PCR. Profiled with immunoSEQ multiplex PCR; TCRdb holds only in-frame clones, not every one. The repertoire holds more than 250,000 clones, with around 90% as singletons. Study-wide points: Rare sequences made up most TCRs, while some public TCRs were found in many donors. For most TCR beta V segments, an earlier analysis put the productive rate at about 87% or about 30% of the time. Most subjects had HLA-A and HLA-B alleles reportedly predicted accurately by TCR beta sequences.

This clonotype originated in a woman aged 18-30 years in good health and CMV-seronegative. The material sequenced was PBMCs.

The CDR3 coding sequence is TGTGCCAGCAGTCCCGGGAGAGGGGCTTGGGGCTACACCTTC. This translates into CASSPGRGAWGYTF. V usage is TRBV6-5 and J usage is TRBJ1-2, with D possibly matching TRBD1 (5 bases). The length of the CDR3 is 14 residues. Trimming removed 5 bases at V and 8 bases at J, with 18 bases between. From germline, CDR1 is MNHEY and CDR2 SVGAGI.